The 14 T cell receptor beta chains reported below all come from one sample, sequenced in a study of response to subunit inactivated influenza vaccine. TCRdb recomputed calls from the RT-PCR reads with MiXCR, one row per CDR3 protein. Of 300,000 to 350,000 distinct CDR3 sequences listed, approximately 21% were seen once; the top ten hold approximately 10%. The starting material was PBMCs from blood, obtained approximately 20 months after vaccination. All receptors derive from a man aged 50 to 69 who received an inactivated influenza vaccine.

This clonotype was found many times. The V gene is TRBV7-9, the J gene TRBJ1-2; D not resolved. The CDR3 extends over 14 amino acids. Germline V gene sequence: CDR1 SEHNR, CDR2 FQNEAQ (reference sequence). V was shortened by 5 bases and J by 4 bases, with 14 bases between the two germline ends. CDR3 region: CASSATGPSYGYTF. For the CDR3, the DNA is TGTGCCAGCAGCGCTACTGGGCCTAGCTATGGCTACACCTTC.

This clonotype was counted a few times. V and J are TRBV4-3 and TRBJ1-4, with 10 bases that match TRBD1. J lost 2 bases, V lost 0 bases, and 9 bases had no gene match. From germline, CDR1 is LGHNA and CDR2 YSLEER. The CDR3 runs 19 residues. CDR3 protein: CASSQDGTGALMTNEKLFF. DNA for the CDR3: TGCGCCAGCAGCCAAGATGGGACAGGGGCCCTCATGACTAATGAAAAACTGTTTTTT.

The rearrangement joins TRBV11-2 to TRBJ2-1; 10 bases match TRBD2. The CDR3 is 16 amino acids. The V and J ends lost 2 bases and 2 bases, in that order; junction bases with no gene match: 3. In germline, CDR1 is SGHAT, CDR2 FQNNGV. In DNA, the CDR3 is TGTGCCAGCAGCTTATTAAGCGGGGGGGCCTACAATGAGCAGTTCTTC. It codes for CASSLLSGGAYNEQFF.

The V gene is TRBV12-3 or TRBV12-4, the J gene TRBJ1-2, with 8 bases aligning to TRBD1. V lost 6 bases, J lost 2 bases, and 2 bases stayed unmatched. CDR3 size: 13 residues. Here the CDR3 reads CASSGDRNYGYTF. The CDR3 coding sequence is TGTGCCAGCAGCGGGGACAGGAACTATGGCTACACCTTC.

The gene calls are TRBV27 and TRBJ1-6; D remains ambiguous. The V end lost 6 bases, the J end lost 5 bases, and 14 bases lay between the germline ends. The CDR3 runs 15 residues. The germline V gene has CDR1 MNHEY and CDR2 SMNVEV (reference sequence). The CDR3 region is CASRAGKRDNSPLHF. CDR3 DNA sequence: TGTGCCAGCAGGGCCGGGAAGAGAGATAATTCACCCCTCCACTTT.

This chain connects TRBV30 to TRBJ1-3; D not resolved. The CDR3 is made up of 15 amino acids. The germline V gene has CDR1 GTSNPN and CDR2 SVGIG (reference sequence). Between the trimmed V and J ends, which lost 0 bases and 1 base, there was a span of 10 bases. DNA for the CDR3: TGTGCCTGGAGTGTACGCGGTCAATCTGGAAACACCATATATTTT. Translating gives CAWSVRGQSGNTIYF.

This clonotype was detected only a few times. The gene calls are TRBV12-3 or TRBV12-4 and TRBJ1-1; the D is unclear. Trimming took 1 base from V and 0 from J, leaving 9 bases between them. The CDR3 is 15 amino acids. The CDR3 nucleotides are TGTGCCAGCAGTTTAGGTGGGCTTATGAACACTGAAGCTTTCTTT. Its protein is CASSLGGLMNTEAFF.

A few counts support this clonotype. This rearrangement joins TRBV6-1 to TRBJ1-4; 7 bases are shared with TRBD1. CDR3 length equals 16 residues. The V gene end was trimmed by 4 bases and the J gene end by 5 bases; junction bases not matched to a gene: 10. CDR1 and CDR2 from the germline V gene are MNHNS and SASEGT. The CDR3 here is CASSVWEGGGNEKLFF. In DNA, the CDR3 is TGTGCCAGCAGTGTTTGGGAAGGGGGCGGGAATGAAAAACTGTTTTTT.

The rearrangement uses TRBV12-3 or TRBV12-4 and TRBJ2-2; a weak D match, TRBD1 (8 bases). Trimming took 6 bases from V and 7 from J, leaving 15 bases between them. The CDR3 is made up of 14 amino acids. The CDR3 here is CASRLTGGDGELFF. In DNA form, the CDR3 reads TGTGCCAGCAGGCTAACAGGGGGGGACGGGGAGCTGTTTTTT.

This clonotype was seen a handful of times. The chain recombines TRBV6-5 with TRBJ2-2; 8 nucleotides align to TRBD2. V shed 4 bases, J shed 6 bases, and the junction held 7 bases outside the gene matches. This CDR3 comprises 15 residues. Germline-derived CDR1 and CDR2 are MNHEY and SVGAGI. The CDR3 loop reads CASSWGLDVPGELFF. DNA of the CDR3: TGTGCCAGCAGTTGGGGACTAGACGTCCCCGGGGAGCTGTTTTTT.

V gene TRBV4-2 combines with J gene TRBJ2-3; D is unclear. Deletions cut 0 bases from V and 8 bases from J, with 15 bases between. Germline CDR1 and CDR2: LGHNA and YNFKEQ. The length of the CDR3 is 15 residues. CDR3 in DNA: TGTGCCAGCAGCCAAGATCTGATGAGCGAAGGTACGCAGTATTTT. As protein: CASSQDLMSEGTQYF.

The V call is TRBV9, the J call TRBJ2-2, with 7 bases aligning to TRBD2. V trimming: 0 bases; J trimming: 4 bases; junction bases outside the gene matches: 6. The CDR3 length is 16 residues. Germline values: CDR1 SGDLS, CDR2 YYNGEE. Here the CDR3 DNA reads TGTGCCAGCAGCGTAGCGGGGACTATTACCACCGGGGAGCTGTTTTTT. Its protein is CASSVAGTITTGELFF.

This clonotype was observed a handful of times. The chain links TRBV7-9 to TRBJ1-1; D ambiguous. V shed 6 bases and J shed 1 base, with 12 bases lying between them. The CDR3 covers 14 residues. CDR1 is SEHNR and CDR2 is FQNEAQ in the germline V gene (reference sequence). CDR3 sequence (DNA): TGTGCCAGCAGATATATTGGAGAGAACACTGAAGCTTTCTTT. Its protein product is CASRYIGENTEAFF.

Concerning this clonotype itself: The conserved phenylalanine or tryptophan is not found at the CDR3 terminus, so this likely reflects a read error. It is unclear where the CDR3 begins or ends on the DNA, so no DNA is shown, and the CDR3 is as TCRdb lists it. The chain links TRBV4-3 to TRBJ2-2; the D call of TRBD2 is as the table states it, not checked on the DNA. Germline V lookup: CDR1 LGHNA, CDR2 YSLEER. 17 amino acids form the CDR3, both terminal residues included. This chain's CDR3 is CASSPELAGANTGELFI.